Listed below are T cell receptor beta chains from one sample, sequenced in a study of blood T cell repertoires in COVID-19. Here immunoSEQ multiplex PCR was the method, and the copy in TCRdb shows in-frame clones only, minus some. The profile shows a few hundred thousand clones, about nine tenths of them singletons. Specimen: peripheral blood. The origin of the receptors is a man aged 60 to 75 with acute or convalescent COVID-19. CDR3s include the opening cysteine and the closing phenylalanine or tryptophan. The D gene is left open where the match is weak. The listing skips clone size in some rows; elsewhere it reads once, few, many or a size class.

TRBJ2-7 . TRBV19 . TGTGCCAGTAGTAGCTCGTCAGGGCAATCCTACGAGCAGTACTTC CASSSSSGQSYEQYF
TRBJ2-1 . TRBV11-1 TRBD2 TGTGCCAGCAGTGGGCGAGCGGGGAGTGGCAATGAGCAGTTCTTC CASSGRAGSGNEQFF
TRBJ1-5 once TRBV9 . TGTGCCAGCAGCGTGTCAGAGGAGGGTCAGCCCCAGCATTTT CASSVSEEGQPQHF
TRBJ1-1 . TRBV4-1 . TGCGCCAGCAGCCAAGGTCCAGGGTTTGAAGCTTTCTTT CASSQGPGFEAFF
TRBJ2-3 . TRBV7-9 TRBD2 TGTGCCAGCAGCGGCCTAGCGGGAGGCCCAGATACGCAGTATTTT CASSGLAGGPDTQYF
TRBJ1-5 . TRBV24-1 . TGTGCCACCAGTGATAACCGACAGCAGCCCCAGCATTTT CATSDNRQQPQHF
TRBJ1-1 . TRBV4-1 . TGCGCCAGCAGCCAAGGGTTCGGAGGGAACACTGAAGCTTTCTTT CASSQGFGGNTEAFF
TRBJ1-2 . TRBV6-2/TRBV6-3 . TGTGCCAGCAGTTACTCGAGCCGGCAGGGGACGTTTGACTATGGCTACACCTTC CASSYSSRQGTFDYGYTF
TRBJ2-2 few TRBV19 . TGTGCCAGTAGTATGCGGACACACGGGGAGCTGTTTTTT CASSMRTHGELFF
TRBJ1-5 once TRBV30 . TGTGCCTGGAGGGGGCCCCCACAGGGAGGCAATCAGCCCCAGCATTTT CAWRGPPQGGNQPQHF
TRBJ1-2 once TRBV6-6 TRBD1 TGTGCCAGCAGCCCGGGGGCAGGGGGAGTCAACTATGGCTACACCTTC CASSPGAGGVNYGYTF
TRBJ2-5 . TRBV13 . TGTGCCAGCAGCTTACTCACTAGGGGGGGGACCCAGTACTTC CASSLLTRGGTQYF
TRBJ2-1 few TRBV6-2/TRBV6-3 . TGTGCCAGCAGTAACAGACCGGGAGTCTACGAGCAGTTCTTC CASSNRPGVYEQFF
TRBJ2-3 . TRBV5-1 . TGCGCCAGCAGCTTGGCCGCGGATACGCAGTATTTT CASSLAADTQYF
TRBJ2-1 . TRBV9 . TGTGCCAGCAGTACCCCGGGAGTACTCTACAATGAGCAGTTCTTC CASSTPGVLYNEQFF
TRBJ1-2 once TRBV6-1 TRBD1 TGTGCCAGCAGTGAAGCCGGGACAGCAGTCTATGGCTACACCTTC CASSEAGTAVYGYTF
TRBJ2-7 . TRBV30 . TGTGCCTGGAGTGTGAGGGCCAGGCACTACGAGCAGTACTTC CAWSVRARHYEQYF
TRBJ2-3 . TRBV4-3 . TGCGCCAGCAGCCAAGATTCAGGGTTGGTCACAGATACGCAGTATTTT CASSQDSGLVTDTQYF
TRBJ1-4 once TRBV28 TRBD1 TGTGCCACCTACGGGACAGGACATGAAAAACTGTTTTTT CATYGTGHEKLFF
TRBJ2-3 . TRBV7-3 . TGTGCCAGCAGCTCCCCGGACTTCACAGATACGCAGTATTTT CASSSPDFTDTQYF
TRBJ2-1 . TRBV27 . TGTGCCAGCAGTTTACCCTCCCCGGGGAATGAGCAGTTCTTC CASSLPSPGNEQFF
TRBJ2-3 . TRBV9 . TGTGCCAGCAGCGTCAGCGGGGATACGCAGTATTTT CASSVSGDTQYF
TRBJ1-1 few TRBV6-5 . TGTGCCAGCAGGCGACAGTTCAGAGCTTTCTTT CASRRQFRAFF
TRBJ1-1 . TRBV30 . TGTGCCTGGAGTGTAGTTATCGGGTGGACTGAAGCTTTCTTT CAWSVVIGWTEAFF
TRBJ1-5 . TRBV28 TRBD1 TGTGCCAGCAGCCCGGGACAGGGGGCCTGGCAGCCCCAGCATTTT CASSPGQGAWQPQHF
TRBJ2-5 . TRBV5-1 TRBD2 TGCGCCAGCACCTCCGGACTAGCGGGCCCGGGGGCCCAGTACTTC CASTSGLAGPGAQYF
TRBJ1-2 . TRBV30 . TGTGCCTGGAGATCAGGGTTGGGCGGCTATGGCTACACCTTC CAWRSGLGGYGYTF
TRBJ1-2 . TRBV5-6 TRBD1 TGTGCCAGCAGTCAAATGACAGGGGTTGGGTATGGCTACACCTTC CASSQMTGVGYGYTF
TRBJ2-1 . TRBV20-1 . TGCAGTGCTCCCAGCTACAATGAGCAGTTCTTC CSAPSYNEQFF
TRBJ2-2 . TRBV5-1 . TGCGCCAGCAGCTGGGGGGGCGCGGCGGGCACCGGGGAGCTGTTTTTT CASSWGGAAGTGELFF
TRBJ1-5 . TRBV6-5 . TGTGCCAGTCGTCGGGGGGAAGGCCAGCCCCAGCATTTT CASRRGEGQPQHF
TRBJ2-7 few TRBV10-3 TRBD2 TGTGCCATCAGCCCCGAGACTAGCGGGAGGGCCACCTACGAGCAGTACTTC CAISPETSGRATYEQYF
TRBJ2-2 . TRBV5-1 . TGCGCCAGCAGCCCGGGACTCCCCAGGGGGGAGCTGTTTTTT CASSPGLPRGELFF
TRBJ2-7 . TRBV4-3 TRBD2 TGCGCCAGCAGCCAAGATTCGGGGGGTATAGACGAGCAGTACTTC CASSQDSGGIDEQYF
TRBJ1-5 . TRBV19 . TGTGCCAGTATACGAGGGAGCGATAGCAATCAGCCCCAGCATTTT CASIRGSDSNQPQHF
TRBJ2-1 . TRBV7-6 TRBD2 TGTGCCAGCAGCAACCCGCGGGATCTAGCGGGAGGTCCCCGTGAGCAGTTCTTC CASSNPRDLAGGPREQFF
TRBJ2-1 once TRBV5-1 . TGCGCCAGCAGCTTCTTGCCAGGGGGGTCCTACAATGAGCAGTTCTTC CASSFLPGGSYNEQFF
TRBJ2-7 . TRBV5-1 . TGCGCCAGCAGCCCTGTCCAGGGCCATTCCTACGAGCAGTACTTC CASSPVQGHSYEQYF
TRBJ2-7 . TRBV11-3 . TGTGCCAGCAGCGGCAGGGATCCCCACGAGCAGTACTTC CASSGRDPHEQYF
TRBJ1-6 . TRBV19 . TGTGCCAGTAGCCACCGGAATTCACCCCTCCACTTT CASSHRNSPLHF
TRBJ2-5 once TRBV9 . TGTGCCAGCAGCGTAGGATCGGGACAAACGACCCAGTACTTC CASSVGSGQTTQYF
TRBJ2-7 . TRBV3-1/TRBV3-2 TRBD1 TGTGCCAGCAGCCTCACAGGGGGCGAGCAGTACTTC CASSLTGGEQYF
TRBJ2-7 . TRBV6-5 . TGTGCCAGCAGCCTCGCAGAAGCGATCTCCGGCGAGCAGTACTTC CASSLAEAISGEQYF
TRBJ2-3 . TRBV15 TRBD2 TGTGCCACCAGCAGATTGACTAGCGGCACAGATACGCAGTATTTT CATSRLTSGTDTQYF
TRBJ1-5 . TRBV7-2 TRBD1 TGTGCCAGCAGCTCAGACAGGGGTAGCAATCAGCCCCAGCATTTT CASSSDRGSNQPQHF
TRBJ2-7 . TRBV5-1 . TGCGCCAGCAGCTTGGACGGGACACCTTACGAGCAGTACTTC CASSLDGTPYEQYF
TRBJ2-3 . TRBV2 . TGTGCCAGCAGTGAGGAGGCTCTCACAGATACGCAGTATTTT CASSEEALTDTQYF
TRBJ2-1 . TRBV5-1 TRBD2 TGCGCCAGCAGCTTGGACGGGAGGGCCGGGAATGAGCAGTTCTTC CASSLDGRAGNEQFF
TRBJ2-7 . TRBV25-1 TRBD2 TGTGCCAGCAGTGAGGGCGGGAGCTGGAGAGAGCAGTACTTC CASSEGGSWREQYF
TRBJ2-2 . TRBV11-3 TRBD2 TGTGCCAGCAGCTTATACCTAGCGGGAGTGGCCGGGGAGCTGTTTTTT CASSLYLAGVAGELFF
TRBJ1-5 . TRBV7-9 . TGTGCCAGCAGCTTCTCGGAGATAGGACAGCCCCAGCATTTT CASSFSEIGQPQHF
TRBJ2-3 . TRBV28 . TGTGCCAGCAGTTTTTCGCGGGAACACACAGATACGCAGTATTTT CASSFSREHTDTQYF
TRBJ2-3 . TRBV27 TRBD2 TGTGCCAGCAGAATTAGCGGGAGGGCCCCCACAGATACGCAGTATTTT CASRISGRAPTDTQYF
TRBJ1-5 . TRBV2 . TGTGCCAGCAGTGAATCAGGGGCCCGTAGCAATCAGCCCCAGCATTTT CASSESGARSNQPQHF
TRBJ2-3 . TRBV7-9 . TGTGCCAGCAGTAGATCGGGGAACACAGATACGCAGTATTTT CASSRSGNTDTQYF
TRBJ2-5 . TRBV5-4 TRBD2 TGTGCCAGCAGGCGGACTAGCGGCCAAGAGACCCAGTACTTC CASRRTSGQETQYF
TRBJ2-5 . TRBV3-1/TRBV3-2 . TGTGCCAGCAGCCAAGATTTGGGCCTCAGGACCCAGTACTTC CASSQDLGLRTQYF
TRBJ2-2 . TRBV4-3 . TGCGCCAGCAGCCAAGAATTATCAGGGGGGCTGCAAATCGACGAGGAGCTGTTTTTT CASSQELSGGLQIDEELFF
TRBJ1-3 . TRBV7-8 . TGTGCCAGCAGCCCGGTTAGAAACACCATATATTTT CASSPVRNTIYF
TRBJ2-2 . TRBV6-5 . TGTGCCAGCGCGAGTCAGGACACCTACACCGGGGAGCTGTTTTTT CASASQDTYTGELFF